Following are 18 T cell receptor beta chains from one sample sequenced in a study of Ad26.COV2.S vaccination and SARS-CoV-2 variants. Only in-frame clones appear in the TCRdb table, and some are missing; sequencing was by immunoSEQ multiplex PCR. The sample includes some 420,000 clones, approximately 90% seen only once; the top ten take approximately 4%. The treatment here: some 20 received Ad26.COV2.S at low or high dose, single or two shots; 5 received placebo; per-sample allocation not given. Sampling happened 63 days after the first vaccine or placebo injection. The sequenced sample was peripheral blood, obtained in a trial of Ad26.COV2.S vaccine versus placebo. The receptors were sampled from a person aged 18-60 years who received the Ad26.COV2.S COVID-19 vaccine or a placebo.

This clone showed up many times. This sequence joins TRBV7-3 and TRBJ1-5; D is unclear. Per the germline V gene, CDR1 is SGHTA and CDR2 is FQGTGA. V lost 6 bases to trimming and J lost 3 bases, with 12 bases between them. The CDR3 loop spans 14 amino acids. The CDR3 loop reads CASRREGINQPQHF. CDR3 nucleotides: TGTGCCAGCAGAAGAGAAGGAATCAATCAGCCCCAGCATTTT.

This clone occurred a few times. This chain uses TRBV6-4 with TRBJ2-3, with D possibly matching TRBD1 (5 bases). The V gene's germline CDR1 is MRHNA and CDR2 SNTAGT. This CDR3 region has 15 residues. V dropped 0 bases and J dropped 0 bases, with 7 bases sitting between them. CDR3 in DNA: TGTGCCAGCAGTGACTCGACAGCGAGCACAGATACGCAGTATTTT. It codes for CASSDSTASTDTQYF.

This chain uses TRBV3-1 (or the pseudogene TRBV3-2) with TRBJ2-2; 11 bases are a match to TRBD1. Germline V lookup: CDR1 LGHDT, CDR2 YNNKEL (reference sequence). Trimming at V came to 4 bases and at J to 4 bases, leaving 2 bases not matched to a gene. The CDR3 covers 15 residues. The CDR3 spells CASSLGQGATGELFF. CDR3 nucleotide sequence: TGTGCCAGCAGCCTCGGACAGGGGGCCACCGGGGAGCTGTTTTTT.

The V gene is TRBV2, the J gene TRBJ2-7, with D uncertain. There are 10 residues in the CDR3. The germline V gene encodes CDR1 SNHLY and CDR2 FYNNEI. V was cut by 6 bases and J by 7 bases, with 7 bases left in between. The CDR3 DNA reads as TGTGCCAGCAGCCTACAGGAGCAGTACTTC. Translated, it gives CASSLQEQYF.

This chain joins TRBV5-1 and TRBJ2-7, with 8 nucleotides matching TRBD2. Germline V gives CDR1 SGHRS, CDR2 YFSETQ. This CDR3 has 16 amino acids. V shed 5 bases and J 4 bases; nucleotides not matched to a gene: 14. The chain's CDR3 is CASRVSGGLETYEQYF. The CDR3 region has the DNA TGCGCCAGCAGAGTAAGCGGGGGACTGGAAACTTACGAGCAGTACTTC.

DNA for the CDR3: TGTGCCAGCAGTCCGAACGGGCCTTATGGCTACACCTTC. Its protein product is CASSPNGPYGYTF. The rearrangement uses TRBV28 and TRBJ1-2; no clear D gene. CDR1 and CDR2 (germline): MDHEN, SYDVKM. This CDR3 contains 13 residues. V was shortened by 5 bases and J by 5 bases, with 12 bases between the two germline ends.

The chain recombines TRBV9 with TRBJ1-1; D is ambiguous. The CDR3 contains 13 residues. V lost 5 bases and J 0 bases, leaving 8 bases between the germline ends. CDR1 is SGDLS, CDR2 YYNGEE, per germline. As DNA, the CDR3 is TGTGCCAGCAGGGCTCCGATGAACACTGAAGCTTTCTTT. Amino acid sequence: CASRAPMNTEAFF.

J is TRBJ1-1 and V is TRBV4-1; 7 nucleotides align to TRBD1. The V gene's germline CDR1 is MGHRA and CDR2 YSYEKL. The CDR3 consists of 17 residues. The trim removed 3 bases at V and 0 bases at J, leaving 10 bases unmatched. CDR3 coding DNA: TGCGCCAGCAGCCAGGGACCACAGGGGAATATGAACACTGAAGCTTTCTTT. Amino acids: CASSQGPQGNMNTEAFF.

This chain connects TRBV2 to TRBJ2-5, with D possibly TRBD2 on 7 matching bases. Trimming shortened V by 9 bases and J by 2 bases, and 16 bases separated the two germline ends. CDR3 length: 14 amino acids. Germline V gives CDR1 SNHLY, CDR2 FYNNEI. The CDR3 reads CASFKGGVQETQYF. The CDR3 region has the DNA TGTGCCAGTTTTAAAGGGGGGGTACAAGAGACCCAGTACTTC.

This clone has a single count. The CDR3 sequence is CASSCGSSYEQYF. The CDR3 DNA reads TGCGCCAGCAGTTGCGGGAGCTCCTACGAGCAGTACTTC. The chain is built from TRBV10-1 and TRBJ2-7; TRBD2 aligns across 7 bases. The germline CDR1 and CDR2 sequences are WNHNN and SYGVQD (reference sequence). V dropped 5 bases and J dropped 0; count of bases not matched to a gene: 1. The CDR3 loop spans 13 amino acids.

CDR3 nucleotides: TGTGCCAGCAGTGACAGGGTTGCTCCCAGGGGAGATGGCTACACCTTC. As protein: CASSDRVAPRGDGYTF. The chain couples TRBV28 to TRBJ1-2; TRBD1 matches at 7 bases. From germline, CDR1 is MDHEN and CDR2 SYDVKM. The CDR3 has 16 residues. V was clipped by 5 bases and J by 6 bases; unmatched bases: 15.

For the CDR3, the DNA is TGCGCCAGCAGCCTGTCGGGCGGGGGAGGCCCTACCTACGAGCAGTACTTC. Protein sequence: CASSLSGGGGPTYEQYF. The chain joins TRBV4-3 to TRBJ2-7; TRBD2 matches 7 bases. CDR1 LGHNA and CDR2 YSLEER come from the germline V gene. The CDR3 is 17 amino acids. V was pared by 4 bases and J by 2 bases, with 14 bases of the junction left unmatched.

The V and J genes are TRBV6-4 and TRBJ2-7; D might be TRBD2 (7 bases). Germline-derived CDR1 and CDR2 are MRHNA and SNTAGT. This CDR3 region has 14 residues. Trimming stripped 6 bases from V and 2 bases from J, with 14 bases between. The CDR3 region has the DNA TGTGCCAGCAGCCGTGAGGGGGGGGCCTACGAGCAGTACTTC. It yields the protein CASSREGGAYEQYF.

The J gene is TRBJ2-3, the V gene TRBV7-6; the D gene is possibly TRBD2 (6 bases). V dropped 2 bases and J dropped 3 bases, with 15 bases sitting between them. The CDR3 has 16 residues. Germline CDR1 is SGHVS and CDR2 is FNYEAQ. The CDR3 DNA is TGTGCCAGCAGCTTACGTCTTGGGGGGAAGACAGATACGCAGTATTTT. As protein: CASSLRLGGKTDTQYF.

About this clone itself: This same CDR3 is encoded by further DNA sequences in the sample. The CDR3: CASSSSVYEQYF. In DNA, the CDR3 is TGTGCCAGCAGTTCTAGCGTCTACGAGCAGTACTTC. The V gene is TRBV28, the J gene TRBJ2-7; perhaps TRBD2 as D (6 bases). CDR1 is MDHEN and CDR2 is SYDVKM in the germline V gene. V lost 4 bases and J lost 3, with 7 bases in between. The CDR3 extends over 12 amino acids.

V is TRBV6-5 and J is TRBJ2-3; 9 nucleotides align to TRBD2. CDR1 MNHEY and CDR2 SVGAGI come from the germline V gene. The trim removed 7 bases at V and 0 bases at J, leaving 5 bases unmatched. The CDR3 has 15 residues. The CDR3 loop is CASTISGGSTDTQYF. In DNA form, the CDR3 reads TGTGCCAGCACCATAAGCGGGGGGAGCACAGATACGCAGTATTTT.

The genes are TRBV28 and TRBJ2-5; 11 nucleotides line up with TRBD1. After removal of 10 bases from V and 2 bases from J, the junction contained 6 bases not matched to a gene. Per germline, CDR1 MDHEN and CDR2 SYDVKM. The CDR3 is made up of 14 amino acids. In DNA, the CDR3 is TGTGCCACCCGGACAGGGGGCATTCAAGAGACCCAGTACTTC. Translated, it gives CATRTGGIQETQYF.

This sequence joins TRBV7-9 and TRBJ1-1; a possible D gene is TRBD1 (6 bases). CDR3 length: 14 residues. Germline V lookup: CDR1 SEHNR, CDR2 FQNEAQ (reference sequence). V was pared by 4 bases and J by 4 bases, with 13 bases between. Written as DNA, the CDR3 is TGTGCCAGCAGCTCTGCAGCCAGGGGCACTGAAGCTTTCTTT. Encoded protein: CASSSAARGTEAFF.